These T cell receptor beta chains were read from a single sample in a study of T cells in Graves' hyperthyroidism and ophthalmopathy. TCRdb itself ran the multiplex PCR reads through MiXCR, one entry per CDR3 protein. Of about 640,000 distinct CDR3 sequences detected, 20% appear once; the ten largest clones hold 34%. The sample taken for sequencing was blood. The receptors were sampled from a man between 25 and 39 years old with Graves' ophthalmopathy. CDR3s include the opening cysteine and the closing phenylalanine or tryptophan. Each record gives: V gene, CDR3 protein.

V gene: TRBV7-9
CDR3 protein: CASTLGGATYEQYF

V gene: TRBV27
CDR3 protein: CASSLSPGYNQPQHF

V gene: TRBV9
CDR3 protein: CASSGSTDTQYF

V gene: TRBV11-2
CDR3 protein: CASSLEMELPQHF

V gene: TRBV6-1
CDR3 protein: CASSAAGQNTEAFF

V gene: TRBV20-1
CDR3 protein: CSASDREGTDTQYF

V gene: TRBV5-4
CDR3 protein: CASSLEGALPTDTQYF

V gene: TRBV7-3
CDR3 protein: CASSPIPKGADTQYF

V gene: TRBV30
CDR3 protein: CAWSGERSSYNEQFF

V gene: TRBV11-2
CDR3 protein: CASSSPWGENTGELFF

V gene: TRBV6-1
CDR3 protein: CASSPPGLLSEQYF

V gene: TRBV6-1
CDR3 protein: CASSERGLAGSYEQYF

V gene: TRBV9
CDR3 protein: CASSGTARGEKLFF

V gene: TRBV29-1
CDR3 protein: CSVRGRFSKQETQYF

V gene: TRBV28
CDR3 protein: CASSLWRQGYSNQPQHF

V gene: TRBV27
CDR3 protein: CASGPGLAFSYEQYF

V gene: TRBV7-9
CDR3 protein: CASSLTTTSGGSTDTQYF

V gene: TRBV28
CDR3 protein: CASSRGLAGVLNEQFF

V gene: TRBV7-8
CDR3 protein: CASSLAGGSEPQHF

V gene: TRBV28
CDR3 protein: CASLTGGLGNIQYF

V gene: TRBV12-3/TRBV12-4
CDR3 protein: CASSTGRSPLHF

V gene: TRBV29-1
CDR3 protein: CSVEGRINEQFF

V gene: TRBV28
CDR3 protein: CASSFKRTSARNEQFF

V gene: TRBV18
CDR3 protein: CASSPGTGLEQYF

V gene: TRBV3-2
CDR3 protein: CASSQGTTPSYEQYF

V gene: TRBV10-3
CDR3 protein: CAIRGARQSNTEAFF

V gene: TRBV29-1
CDR3 protein: CSVERQGRNEQYF

V gene: TRBV18
CDR3 protein: CASSPGIWETQYF

V gene: TRBV7-9
CDR3 protein: CASSLGRGEPGNEQFF

V gene: TRBV11-2
CDR3 protein: CASSLVGRRLAGGETQYF

V gene: TRBV28
CDR3 protein: CASSQSSGGYYEQYF

V gene: TRBV7-2
CDR3 protein: CASSLQRGDNEQFF

V gene: TRBV7-2
CDR3 protein: CASSLEGTGPTWDAGEQYF

V gene: TRBV28
CDR3 protein: CASGGLADYEQYF

V gene: TRBV11-2
CDR3 protein: CASSTWKGRKNTEAFF

V gene: TRBV29-1
CDR3 protein: CSVEPDRGEQFF

V gene: TRBV7-2
CDR3 protein: CASSLVNRAGELFF

V gene: TRBV25-1
CDR3 protein: CASSLSVHNEQFF

V gene: TRBV7-3
CDR3 protein: CASSPGIFNEQFF

V gene: TRBV14
CDR3 protein: CASSLGQGNDEQFF

V gene: TRBV4-1
CDR3 protein: CASSQDEDEQFF

V gene: TRBV7-3
CDR3 protein: CASSFNSGLLETQYF

V gene: TRBV27
CDR3 protein: CASSLFRGYKQYF

V gene: TRBV19
CDR3 protein: CASRLSQANQPQHF

V gene: TRBV11-2
CDR3 protein: CASSLALGMTSTDTQYF

V gene: TRBV11-2
CDR3 protein: CASTWGPSSYEQYF

V gene: TRBV9
CDR3 protein: CASSVGQGVRSTDTQYF

V gene: TRBV29-1
CDR3 protein: CSVEGGQGSSYEQYF

V gene: TRBV7-2
CDR3 protein: CASSSPSSFYEQYF

V gene: TRBV4-3
CDR3 protein: CASSDTSGRAADTQYF

V gene: TRBV20-1
CDR3 protein: CSARDTLPKDRIQETQYF

V gene: TRBV10-3
CDR3 protein: CAISRAGPGIERQYF

V gene: TRBV20-1
CDR3 protein: CSARYGTDGYTF

V gene: TRBV30
CDR3 protein: CAHGQETQYF

V gene: TRBV6-4
CDR3 protein: CASSDMAGGVPQHF

V gene: TRBV10-3
CDR3 protein: CAIRDVDEQYF

V gene: TRBV4-3
CDR3 protein: CASSPGTGTSSYEQYF